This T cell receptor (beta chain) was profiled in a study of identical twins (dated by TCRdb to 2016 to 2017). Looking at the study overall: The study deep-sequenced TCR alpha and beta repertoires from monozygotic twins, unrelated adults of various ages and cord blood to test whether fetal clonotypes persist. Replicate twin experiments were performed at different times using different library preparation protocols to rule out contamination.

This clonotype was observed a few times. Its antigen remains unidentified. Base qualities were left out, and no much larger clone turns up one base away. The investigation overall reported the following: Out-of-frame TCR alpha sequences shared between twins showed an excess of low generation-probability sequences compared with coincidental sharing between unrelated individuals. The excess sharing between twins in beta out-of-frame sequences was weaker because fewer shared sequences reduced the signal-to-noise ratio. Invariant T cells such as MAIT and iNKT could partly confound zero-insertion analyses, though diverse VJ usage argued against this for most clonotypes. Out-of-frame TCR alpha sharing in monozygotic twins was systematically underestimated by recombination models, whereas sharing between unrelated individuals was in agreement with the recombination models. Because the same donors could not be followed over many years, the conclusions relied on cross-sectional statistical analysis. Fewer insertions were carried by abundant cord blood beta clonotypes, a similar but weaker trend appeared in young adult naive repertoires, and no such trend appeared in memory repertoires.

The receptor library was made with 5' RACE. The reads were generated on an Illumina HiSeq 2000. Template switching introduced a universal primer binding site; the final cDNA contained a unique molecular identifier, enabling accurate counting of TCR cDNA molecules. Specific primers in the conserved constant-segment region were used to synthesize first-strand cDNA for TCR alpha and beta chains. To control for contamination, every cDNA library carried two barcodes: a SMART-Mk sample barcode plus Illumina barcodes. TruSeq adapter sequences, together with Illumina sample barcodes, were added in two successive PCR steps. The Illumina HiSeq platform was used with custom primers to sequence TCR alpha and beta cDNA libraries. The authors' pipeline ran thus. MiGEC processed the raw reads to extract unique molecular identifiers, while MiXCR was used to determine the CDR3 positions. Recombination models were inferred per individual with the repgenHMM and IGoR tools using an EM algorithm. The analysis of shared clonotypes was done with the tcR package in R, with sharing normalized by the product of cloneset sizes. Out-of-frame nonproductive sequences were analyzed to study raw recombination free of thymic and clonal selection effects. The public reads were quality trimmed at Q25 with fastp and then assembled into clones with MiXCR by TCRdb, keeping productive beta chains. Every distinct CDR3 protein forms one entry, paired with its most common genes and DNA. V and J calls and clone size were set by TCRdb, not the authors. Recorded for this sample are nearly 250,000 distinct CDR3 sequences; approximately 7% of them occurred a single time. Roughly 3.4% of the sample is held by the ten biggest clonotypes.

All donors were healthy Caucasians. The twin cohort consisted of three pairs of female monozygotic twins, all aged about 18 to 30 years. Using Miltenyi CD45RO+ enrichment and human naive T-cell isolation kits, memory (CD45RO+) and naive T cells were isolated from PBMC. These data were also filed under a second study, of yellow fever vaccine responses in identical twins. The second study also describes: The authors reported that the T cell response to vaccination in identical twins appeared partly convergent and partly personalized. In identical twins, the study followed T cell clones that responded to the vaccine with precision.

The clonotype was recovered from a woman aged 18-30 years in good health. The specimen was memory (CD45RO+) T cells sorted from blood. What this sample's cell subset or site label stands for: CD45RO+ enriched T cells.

The nucleotides read TGTGCCACCAGTGATTTGTGGACTCACCAGTTCTTC. This yields the protein CATSDLWTHQFF. The chain couples TRBV24-1 to TRBJ2-1; TRBD2 is perhaps the D gene, given 5 matching bases. From a lookup of the germline V gene, CDR1 and CDR2 are KGHDR and SFDVKD. V and J lose 0 bases and 13 bases, and a span of 9 bases separates them. Counted from cysteine to phenylalanine, this CDR3 has 12 amino acids. Only the CDR3 region is kept as DNA, spanning 36 bases read in frame from base 1.